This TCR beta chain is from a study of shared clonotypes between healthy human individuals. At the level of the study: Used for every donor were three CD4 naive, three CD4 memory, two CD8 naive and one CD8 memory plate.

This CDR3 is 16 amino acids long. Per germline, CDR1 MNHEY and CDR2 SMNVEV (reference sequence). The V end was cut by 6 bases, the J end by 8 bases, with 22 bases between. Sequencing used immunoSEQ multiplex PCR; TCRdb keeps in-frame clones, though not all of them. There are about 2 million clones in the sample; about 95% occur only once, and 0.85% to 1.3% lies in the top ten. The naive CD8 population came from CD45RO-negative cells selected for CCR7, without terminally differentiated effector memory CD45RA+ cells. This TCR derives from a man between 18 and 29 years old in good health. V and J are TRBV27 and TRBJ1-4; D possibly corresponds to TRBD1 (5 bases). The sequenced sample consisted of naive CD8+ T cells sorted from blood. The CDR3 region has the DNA TGTGCCAGCAGCGTAGTGGGAGGGATGGGGCAGGAAAAACTGTTTTTT. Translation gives CASSVVGGMGQEKLFF. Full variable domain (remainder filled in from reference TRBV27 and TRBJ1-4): EAQVTQNPRYLITVTGKKLTVTCSQNMNHEYMSWYRQDPGLGLRQIYYSMNVEVTDKGDVPEGYKVSRKEKRNFPLILESPSPNQTSLYFCASSVVGGMGQEKLFFGSGTQLSVL.